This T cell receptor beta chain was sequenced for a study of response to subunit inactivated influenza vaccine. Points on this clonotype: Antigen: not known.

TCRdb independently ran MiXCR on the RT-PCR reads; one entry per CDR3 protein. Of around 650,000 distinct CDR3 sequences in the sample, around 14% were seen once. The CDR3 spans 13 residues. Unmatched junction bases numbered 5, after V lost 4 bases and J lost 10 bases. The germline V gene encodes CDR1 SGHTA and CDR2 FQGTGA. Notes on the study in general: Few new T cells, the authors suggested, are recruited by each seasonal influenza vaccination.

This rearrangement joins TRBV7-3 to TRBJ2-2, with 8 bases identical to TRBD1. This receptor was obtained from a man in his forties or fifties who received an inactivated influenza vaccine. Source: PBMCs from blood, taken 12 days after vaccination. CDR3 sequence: CASSSDRAVELFF. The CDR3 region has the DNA TGTGCCAGCAGCTCGGACAGGGCCGTGGAGCTGTTTTTT.